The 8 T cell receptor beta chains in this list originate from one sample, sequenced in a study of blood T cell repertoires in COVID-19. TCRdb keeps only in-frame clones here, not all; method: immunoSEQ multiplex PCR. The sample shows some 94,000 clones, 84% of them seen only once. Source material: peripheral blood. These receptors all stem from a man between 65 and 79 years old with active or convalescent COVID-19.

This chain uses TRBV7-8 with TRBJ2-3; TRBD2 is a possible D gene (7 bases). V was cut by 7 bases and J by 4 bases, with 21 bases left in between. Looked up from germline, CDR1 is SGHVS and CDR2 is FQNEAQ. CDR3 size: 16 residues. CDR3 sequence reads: CASTSSLGGVPDTQYF. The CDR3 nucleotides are TGTGCCAGCACCTCCTCACTAGGGGGGGTGCCAGATACGCAGTATTTT.

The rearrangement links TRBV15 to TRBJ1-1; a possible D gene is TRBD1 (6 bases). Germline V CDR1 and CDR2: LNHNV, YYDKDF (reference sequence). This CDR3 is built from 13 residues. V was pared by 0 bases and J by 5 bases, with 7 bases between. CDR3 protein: CATSRDQGTEAFF. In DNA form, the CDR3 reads TGTGCCACCAGCAGAGATCAGGGGACTGAAGCTTTCTTT.

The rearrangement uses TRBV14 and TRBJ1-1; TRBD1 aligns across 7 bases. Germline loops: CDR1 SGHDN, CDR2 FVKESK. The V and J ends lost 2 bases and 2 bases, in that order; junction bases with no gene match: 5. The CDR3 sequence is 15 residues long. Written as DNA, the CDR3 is TGTGCCAGCAGCCAAAACAGGGGTGGAAACACTGAAGCTTTCTTT. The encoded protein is CASSQNRGGNTEAFF.

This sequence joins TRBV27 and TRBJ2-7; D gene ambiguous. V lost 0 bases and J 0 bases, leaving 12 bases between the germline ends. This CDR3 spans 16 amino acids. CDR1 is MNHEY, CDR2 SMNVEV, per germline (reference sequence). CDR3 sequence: CASSLSLGSASYEQYF. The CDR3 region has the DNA TGTGCCAGCAGTTTATCTCTCGGCAGCGCCTCCTACGAGCAGTACTTC.

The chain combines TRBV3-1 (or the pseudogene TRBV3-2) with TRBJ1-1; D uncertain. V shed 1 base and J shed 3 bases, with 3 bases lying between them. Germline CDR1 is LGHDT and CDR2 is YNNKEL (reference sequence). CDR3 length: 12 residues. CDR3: CASSQADTEAFF. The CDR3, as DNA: TGTGCCAGCAGCCAAGCAGACACTGAAGCTTTCTTT.

The CDR3 region has the DNA TGTGCCAGCAGGGTACAGGGGGCTGTAAAGACCCAGTACTTC. Protein product: CASRVQGAVKTQYF. The chain uses TRBV28 and TRBJ2-5; 9 bases map to TRBD1. This CDR3 comprises 14 residues. Germline V gene lookup returns CDR1 MDHEN and CDR2 SYDVKM. V dropped 6 bases and J dropped 6; count of bases not matched to a gene: 8.

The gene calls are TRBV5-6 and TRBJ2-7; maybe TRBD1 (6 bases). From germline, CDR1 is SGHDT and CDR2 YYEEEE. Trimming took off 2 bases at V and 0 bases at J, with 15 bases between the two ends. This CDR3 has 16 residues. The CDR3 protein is CASSFLLQGSSYEQYF. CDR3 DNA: TGTGCCAGCAGCTTCCTGCTGCAGGGGAGCTCCTACGAGCAGTACTTC. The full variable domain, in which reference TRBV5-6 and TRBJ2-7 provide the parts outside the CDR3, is DAGVTQSPTHLIKTRGQQVTLRCSPKSGHDTVSWYQQALGQGPQFIFQYYEEEERQRGNFPDRFSGHQFPNYSSELNVNALLLGDSALYLCASSFLLQGSSYEQYFGPGTRLTVT.

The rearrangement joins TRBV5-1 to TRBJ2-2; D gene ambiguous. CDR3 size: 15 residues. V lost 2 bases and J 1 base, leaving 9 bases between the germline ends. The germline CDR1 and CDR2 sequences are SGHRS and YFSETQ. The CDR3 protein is CASSFGELNTGELFF. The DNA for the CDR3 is TGCGCCAGCAGCTTTGGAGAACTGAACACCGGGGAGCTGTTTTTT.